The rows below give T cell receptor beta chains drawn from one sample of a study of blood T cell repertoires in COVID-19. Here immunoSEQ multiplex PCR was the method, and the copy in TCRdb shows in-frame clones only, minus some. The sample lists 160,000 or so clones; around 83% were seen once. Material for sequencing was peripheral blood. These TCRs come from a woman aged 45 to 65 with acute or convalescent COVID-19. The conserved cysteine and the conserved F or W are not part of the CDR3 here. Fields, in order: clone size, V gene, J gene, CDR3 protein. Some rows mark clone size as missing; the rest say once, few, many or name a class of expanded clone.

>NA|TRBV6-2/TRBV6-3|TRBJ2-5
ASSGFEGVETQY
>few|TRBV29-1|TRBJ1-3
SVRGSGNTIY
>once|TRBV7-3|TRBJ1-2
ASTEGGGVGPERYT
>NA|TRBV5-1|TRBJ2-2
ASKPGQGPGELF
>NA|TRBV20-1|TRBJ1-2
SASYDRGSRGYT
>NA|TRBV27|TRBJ1-4
ASSSYRGPNEKLF
>NA|TRBV6-5|TRBJ2-2
ASGSRGPAPGELF
>NA|TRBV5-1|TRBJ1-1
ASSFGTAEAF
>NA|TRBV27|TRBJ2-1
ASSPGLFTYNEQF
>NA|TRBV5-1|TRBJ2-7
ASSLPNSYEQY
>NA|TRBV5-4|TRBJ1-6
ASSLGQPNSPLH
>once|TRBV6-1|TRBJ1-6
ASSEVRDPYRGYNSPLH
>NA|TRBV5-1|TRBJ2-1
ASSVSGANNEQF
>NA|TRBV5-8|TRBJ1-3
ASSRLGSGNTIY
>NA|TRBV24-1|TRBJ2-5
ATSGAPQGSGETQY
>NA|TRBV4-2|TRBJ1-4
ASSQESGLWEKLF